A selection of T cell receptor beta chains follows, all from one sample in a study of shared T cell receptors in the human thymus. Sequencing used immunoSEQ multiplex PCR; TCRdb keeps in-frame clones, though not all of them. This sample carries about 660,000 clones, roughly 90% of them seen once, and the ten largest clones take about 0.01%. These sequences were also reported in another study, on human thymus T cells.

The source material was thymocytes. These receptors came from a boy in the first two years of life with a congenital heart defect. Both conserved end residues are trimmed from each CDR3.

j_gene: TRBJ2-1
v_gene: TRBV29-1
CDR3aa: SVPDSRSYNEQF

j_gene: TRBJ2-5
v_gene: TRBV30
CDR3aa: AWSVLGQRETQY

j_gene: TRBJ2-2
v_gene: TRBV14
CDR3aa: ASSQPGLAGGRNTGELF

j_gene: TRBJ2-7
v_gene: TRBV4-3
CDR3aa: ASSPRTSGINEQY

j_gene: TRBJ2-2
v_gene: TRBV6-5
CDR3aa: ASSQDRDHTGELF

j_gene: TRBJ2-7
v_gene: TRBV7-6
CDR3aa: ASSHGGPDYEQY

j_gene: TRBJ2-3
v_gene: TRBV9
CDR3aa: ASSVGGLLYPTDTQY

j_gene: TRBJ1-2
v_gene: TRBV7-2
CDR3aa: ASSSYREHGYGYT

j_gene: TRBJ2-5
v_gene: TRBV4-1
CDR3aa: ASSQSPGGPIGTQY

j_gene: TRBJ2-7
v_gene: TRBV28
CDR3aa: ASSLCKTGTGSYEQY

j_gene: TRBJ2-3
v_gene: TRBV19
CDR3aa: ASSIARLADTQY

j_gene: TRBJ1-1
v_gene: TRBV5-1
CDR3aa: ASSLVPDSGKNTEAF

j_gene: TRBJ1-2
v_gene: TRBV5-4
CDR3aa: ASSLPPPGSFYT

j_gene: TRBJ2-2
v_gene: TRBV4-3
CDR3aa: ASSRADTNTGELF

j_gene: TRBJ2-2
v_gene: TRBV28
CDR3aa: ASTPVGTTNTGELF

j_gene: TRBJ2-7
v_gene: TRBV7-2
CDR3aa: ASSLGVSSSYEQY

j_gene: TRBJ2-7
v_gene: TRBV30
CDR3aa: ALTGGGGYEQY

j_gene: TRBJ2-3
v_gene: TRBV27
CDR3aa: ASSPRTSGQSTDTQY

j_gene: TRBJ2-1
v_gene: TRBV5-1
CDR3aa: ASSSDPYKRLGQRTYNEQF

j_gene: TRBJ2-2
v_gene: TRBV18
CDR3aa: ASSPPPPPGANTGELF

j_gene: TRBJ2-7
v_gene: TRBV20-1
CDR3aa: SALVSEQY

j_gene: TRBJ2-2
v_gene: TRBV28
CDR3aa: ASSPVFPGELF

j_gene: TRBJ2-7
v_gene: TRBV28
CDR3aa: ASSLNRGPLREQY

j_gene: TRBJ2-1
v_gene: TRBV6-1
CDR3aa: ASSEGPNEQF

j_gene: TRBJ2-7
v_gene: TRBV27
CDR3aa: ASSLPGGNYEQY

j_gene: TRBJ2-5
v_gene: TRBV28
CDR3aa: ASSPDRVGRETQY

j_gene: TRBJ2-5
v_gene: TRBV25-1
CDR3aa: ASSTPLPPGEETQY

j_gene: TRBJ2-3
v_gene: TRBV28
CDR3aa: ASSRTPQRAPLGADTQY

j_gene: TRBJ2-7
v_gene: TRBV18
CDR3aa: ASSPPLLGGSSPYEQY

j_gene: TRBJ2-2
v_gene: TRBV9
CDR3aa: ASTPRTSENTGELF

j_gene: TRBJ2-7
v_gene: TRBV30
CDR3aa: AGGTGLYEQY

j_gene: TRBJ2-1
v_gene: TRBV30
CDR3aa: AWSVVGSNEQF

j_gene: TRBJ2-7
v_gene: TRBV5-1
CDR3aa: ASSETGTGLYEQY

j_gene: TRBJ2-1
v_gene: TRBV6-1
CDR3aa: ASSELWGLISYNEQF

j_gene: TRBJ1-1
v_gene: TRBV5-1
CDR3aa: ASGTGITTLNTEAF

j_gene: TRBJ2-3
v_gene: TRBV6-4
CDR3aa: ASSATSGRGTDTQY

j_gene: TRBJ2-1
v_gene: TRBV19
CDR3aa: ASSSLAGGVNEQF

j_gene: TRBJ2-1
v_gene: TRBV6-5
CDR3aa: ASSFDIRNEQF

j_gene: TRBJ2-1
v_gene: TRBV4-1
CDR3aa: ASSQLTASGSSRAYNEQF

j_gene: TRBJ2-3
v_gene: TRBV27
CDR3aa: ASSLIGQGPDTQY

j_gene: TRBJ1-2
v_gene: TRBV6-4
CDR3aa: ASSADRGSGYT

j_gene: TRBJ2-7
v_gene: TRBV28
CDR3aa: ASSLYRTSYEQY

j_gene: TRBJ2-3
v_gene: TRBV10-3
CDR3aa: AISTAGGPADTQY

j_gene: TRBJ2-1
v_gene: TRBV7-8
CDR3aa: ASSLDPSGNPNEQF

j_gene: TRBJ2-1
v_gene: TRBV7-2
CDR3aa: ASSLQGLRSNEQF

j_gene: TRBJ2-5
v_gene: TRBV2
CDR3aa: ASSGGGETQY

j_gene: TRBJ1-1
v_gene: TRBV27
CDR3aa: ASRPPPTGKAEAF

j_gene: TRBJ2-7
v_gene: TRBV25-1
CDR3aa: ASSEFPGQGKNYEQY

j_gene: TRBJ2-7
v_gene: TRBV6-1
CDR3aa: ASRGASREQY

j_gene: TRBJ1-4
v_gene: TRBV5-8
CDR3aa: ASSLDGFSREKLF

j_gene: TRBJ1-5
v_gene: TRBV25-1
CDR3aa: ASSPQGSGNQPQH

j_gene: TRBJ2-3
v_gene: TRBV21-1
CDR3aa: ASSKSGRRGPDTQY

j_gene: TRBJ2-7
v_gene: TRBV9
CDR3aa: ASSVGAAGPRRDEQY

j_gene: TRBJ1-3
v_gene: TRBV11-3
CDR3aa: ASSPWRAGNTIY

j_gene: TRBJ1-2
v_gene: TRBV4-3
CDR3aa: ASSAPGTGANYGYT

j_gene: TRBJ2-1
v_gene: TRBV6-4
CDR3aa: ASSVEGVYNEQF

j_gene: TRBJ2-1
v_gene: TRBV10-1
CDR3aa: ASSAPTAECSYNEQF

j_gene: TRBJ2-3
v_gene: TRBV11-1
CDR3aa: ASSLLGLAGVSDTQY

j_gene: TRBJ2-5
v_gene: TRBV4-3
CDR3aa: ASSQDLASGRDQETQY

j_gene: -
v_gene: TRBV15
CDR3aa: ATSRDLLGPTDVDEQY